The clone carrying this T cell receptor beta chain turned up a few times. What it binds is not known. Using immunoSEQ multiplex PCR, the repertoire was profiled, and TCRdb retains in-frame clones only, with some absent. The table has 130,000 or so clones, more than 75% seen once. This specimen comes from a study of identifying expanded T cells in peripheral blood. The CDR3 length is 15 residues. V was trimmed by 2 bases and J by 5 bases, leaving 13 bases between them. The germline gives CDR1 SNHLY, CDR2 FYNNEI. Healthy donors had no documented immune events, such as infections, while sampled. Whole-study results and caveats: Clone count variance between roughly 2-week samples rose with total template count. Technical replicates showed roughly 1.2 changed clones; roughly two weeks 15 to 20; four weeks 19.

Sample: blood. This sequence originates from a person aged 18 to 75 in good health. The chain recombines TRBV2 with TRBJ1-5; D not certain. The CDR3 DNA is TGTGCCAGCAGTGAATGGGCCGCGCGGTATCAGCCCCAGCATTTT. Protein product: CASSEWAARYQPQHF. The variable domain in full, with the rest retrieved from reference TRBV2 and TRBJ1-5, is EPEVTQTPSHQVTQMGQEVILRCVPISNHLYFYWYRQILGQKVEFLVSFYNNEISEKSEIFDDQFSVERPDGSNFTLKIRSTKLEDSAMYFCASSEWAARYQPQHFGDGTRLSIL.